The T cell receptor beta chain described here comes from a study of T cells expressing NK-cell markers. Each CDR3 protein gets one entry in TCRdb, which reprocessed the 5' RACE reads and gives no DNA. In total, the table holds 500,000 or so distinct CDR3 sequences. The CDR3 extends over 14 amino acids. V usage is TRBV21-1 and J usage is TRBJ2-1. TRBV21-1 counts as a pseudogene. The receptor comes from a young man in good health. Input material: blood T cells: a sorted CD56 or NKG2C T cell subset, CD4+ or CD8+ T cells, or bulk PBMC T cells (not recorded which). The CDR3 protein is CASAGLAAHNEQFF.